The clone carrying this TCR beta chain was seen a handful of times. Its specificity is not known. TCRdb ran MiXCR on the 5' RACE reads and lists one entry per CDR3 protein. The sample contains around 670,000 distinct CDR3 sequences, 6.1% of which appear only once. Trimming shortened V by 3 bases and J by 5 bases, and 16 bases separated the two germline ends. The CDR3 contains 15 residues. From germline, CDR1 is GTSNPN and CDR2 SVGIG (reference sequence). These data are taken from a study of identical twins. Study results and caveats: Compared with unrelated sharing, twin-shared out-of-frame alpha sequences had more low-probability sequences. Insertions ran lower in abundant cord blood beta clonotypes, though not in memory repertoires. Partly confounded zero-insertion analyses could result from invariant MAIT and iNKT cells.

Healthy Caucasian donors formed the entire cohort. The sample taken for sequencing was naive T cells sorted from blood. The source of this sequence is a man between 18 and 29 years old in good health. The J gene is TRBJ2-2, the V gene TRBV30, with a tentative D call TRBD2 (6 bases). CDR3 bases: TGTGCCTGGAGGCGTGCGGGAAGCCTGACCGGGGAGCTGTTTTTT. This sequence encodes CAWRRAGSLTGELFF.